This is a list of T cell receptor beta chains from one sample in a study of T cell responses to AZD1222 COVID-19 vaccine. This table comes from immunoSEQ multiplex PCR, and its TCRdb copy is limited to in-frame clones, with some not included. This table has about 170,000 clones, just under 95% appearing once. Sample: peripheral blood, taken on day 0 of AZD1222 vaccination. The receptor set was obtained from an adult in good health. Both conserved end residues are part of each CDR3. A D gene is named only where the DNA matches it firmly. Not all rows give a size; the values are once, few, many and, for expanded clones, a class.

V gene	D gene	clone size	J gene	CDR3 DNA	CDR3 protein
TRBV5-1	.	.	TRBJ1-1	TGCGCCAGCAGCTCGGACGGTATCCGACGCACTGAAGCTTTCTTT	CASSSDGIRRTEAFF
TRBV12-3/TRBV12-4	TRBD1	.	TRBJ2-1	TGTGCCAGCAGTCCAGGGGGTCCTGAGCAGTTCTTC	CASSPGGPEQFF
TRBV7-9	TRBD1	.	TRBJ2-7	TGTGCCAGCAGCCCCACCCCGGGACAGGGATCCTACGAGCAGTACTTC	CASSPTPGQGSYEQYF
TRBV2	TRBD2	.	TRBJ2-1	TGTGCCAGCCGCAGACTAGCGGGGACCTACAATGAGCAGTTCTTC	CASRRLAGTYNEQFF
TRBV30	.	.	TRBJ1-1	TGTGCCTGGATCAAACCCGCCACTGAAGCTTTCTTT	CAWIKPATEAFF
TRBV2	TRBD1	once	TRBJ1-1	TGTGCCAGCAGTGAGGCCAGGGGGCGAGTGAACACTGAAGCTTTCTTT	CASSEARGRVNTEAFF
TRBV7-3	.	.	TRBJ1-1	TGTGCCAGCAGCTTACAGGCAAACACTGAAGCTTTCTTT	CASSLQANTEAFF
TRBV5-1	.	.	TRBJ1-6	TGCGCCAGCAGCCGGGACCCATCTTCATTAAATTCACCCCTCCACTTT	CASSRDPSSLNSPLHF
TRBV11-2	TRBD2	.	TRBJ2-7	TGTGCCAGCAGCTTACCCGGGACTAGCGGGAGCTCCTACGAGCAGTACTTC	CASSLPGTSGSSYEQYF
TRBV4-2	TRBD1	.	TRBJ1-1	TGTGCCAGCAGCCAAGTCCCAATACAGGGGCTGAACACTGAAGCTTTCTTT	CASSQVPIQGLNTEAFF
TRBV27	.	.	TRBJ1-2	TGTGCCAGCAGTTTTGCGGACAGACCTAACTATGGCTACACCTTC	CASSFADRPNYGYTF
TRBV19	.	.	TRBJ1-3	TGTGCCAGTAGTATAGGAACAGTCGGAAACACCATATATTTT	CASSIGTVGNTIYF
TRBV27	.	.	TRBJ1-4	TGTGCCAGCAGTTTGTCTCGGGGCACCCGTGGAAAACTGTTTTTT	CASSLSRGTRGKLFF
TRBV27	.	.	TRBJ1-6	TGTGCCAGCAGTTTGGACTGGCGGAGCTCCTATAATTCACCCCTCCACTTT	CASSLDWRSSYNSPLHF
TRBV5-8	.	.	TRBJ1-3	TGTGCCAGCAGCCCCCGGTGGTCTGGAAACACCATATATTTT	CASSPRWSGNTIYF
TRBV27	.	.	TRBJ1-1	TGTGCCAGCAGGAACCGACAGTTGAACACTGAAGCTTTCTTT	CASRNRQLNTEAFF